This T cell receptor (beta chain) was found in a study of T cells in Graves' hyperthyroidism and ophthalmopathy (dated 2019 in TCRdb). At the level of the whole study: Peripheral blood samples were taken at initial diagnosis, before any treatment was given. To identify TCR V-J signatures that set the groups apart, the researchers used a discovery cohort of roughly 100 patients, made up of 40 to 45 with Graves' ophthalmopathy and about 55 with stable Graves' hyperthyroidism. Prospective prediction of ophthalmopathy was tested in an independent validation cohort of approximately 19 hyperthyroidism patients and around 16 patients who later progressed to ophthalmopathy. The roughly 100 discovery patients were divided at random into training and test sets in a 7:3 ratio. In addition, the study compared T-cell repertoires in thyroid tissue and in blood from about six Graves' hyperthyroidism patients. After sampling, hyperthyroidism patients received methimazole starting at 30 mg daily, and ophthalmopathy patients received high-dose intravenous methylprednisolone. The paper describes TCR Vbeta CDR3 sequencing of 120 to 150 peripheral blood samples, made up of roughly 40 ophthalmopathy patients, 70 to 80 hyperthyroidism patients and some 17 progressor patients.

Ophthalmopathy patients had moderately to severely active disease, with a Clinical Activity Score of 3 or more, a NOSPECS grade of 4 or more, and a disease duration of less than 3 months. Any patient with an uncontrolled infection, another autoimmune disease, pregnancy or lactation was excluded. Diagnoses relied on clinical symptoms, serum thyroxine and TRAb, thyroid ultrasound and orbital computed tomography. PBMCs were isolated from about 9.1 ml of fresh peripheral blood by Ficoll-Paque density gradient centrifugation. Total RNA was extracted using Trizol reagent, and RNA quality was assessed on an Agilent 2100 Bioanalyzer. The germline V gene (reference sequence) specifies SGHAT as CDR1 and FQDESV as CDR2. The V end gives up 5 bases and the J end 8 bases, leaving 15 bases in the junction not matched to a gene. The CDR3 measures 16 amino acids from cysteine to phenylalanine. The read is trimmed to its CDR3 DNA, 48 bases read in frame from base 1.

The TCR beta CDR3 regions were amplified from RNA transcripts. A first-round RT-PCR of the TCR CDR3 used the HTBI primer set with the Qiagen OneStep RT-PCR kit. The libraries were constructed in a second round of multiplex PCR and then size-selected and purified. Paired-end sequencing of the libraries was performed with 100 bp reads on an Illumina HiSeq2000. The authors' analysis ran thus. Raw data were processed with SOAPnuke, discarding reads with adapters, uncalled bases, mean Phred below 15, or no exact constant-primer or identifier match. High-quality paired reads were merged with COPE v1.2.5, and unique nucleotide sequences were defined as clonotypes. MiTCR v1.1 was used to align clonotypes to the IMGT TRBV, TRBD and TRBJ reference segments. Only V-J combinations with frequency above 0.0001, covering approximately 99% of repertoires, were analysed. The TCS score was defined as the ratio of F50 (clonal expansion) to E x V (chaos), calculated using BLOSUM62-based TCRdist between CDR3 peptides within each V-J. Welch's t-statistics and random forest reduced roughly 500 V-J features to 13, which were used in a naive Bayes classifier (R e1071). The public reads were reprocessed in TCRdb via fastp at Q25 and MiXCR, keeping in-frame beta chains. Every entry covers one CDR3 protein and lists the most common genes and DNA from its rows. TCRdb, not the original authors, processed these V and J calls. For this sample there are 300,000 to 450,000 distinct CDR3 sequences; 15% to 20% appear just once. 15% of the sample is held by the ten biggest clonotypes.

This clonotype was observed many times. What antigen it recognizes has not been identified. Base-call qualities are not available, and no considerably larger clone is one nucleotide away. On the study overall, not on this receptor specifically: In validation, the model predicted progression to ophthalmopathy a median of roughly six months before onset, with around 70% sensitivity and roughly 72% specificity. A 13 V-J signature model separated ophthalmopathy from stable hyperthyroidism, with nearly 90% sensitivity and approximately 81% specificity in cross-validation and 80%/75% in testing. Most expanded thyroid clonotypes (frequency above 0.001) were also found in blood, which suggests that blood repertoires may mirror thyroid immune responses. No statistical method was used to fix the sample size in advance, and group allocation was not hidden from the investigators.

The chain joins TRBV11-1 to TRBJ1-1; a stretch of 9 junction bases matches TRBD1. The sequenced material came from blood. This clonotype was sampled from a middle-aged woman with Graves' ophthalmopathy. The CDR3: CASSEGQGTLEGEAFF. In nucleotide form, the sequence is TGTGCCAGCAGCGAGGGACAGGGTACTCTGGAGGGGGAAGCTTTCTTT.